The 8 T cell receptor beta chains presented below share a single source sample, sequenced in a study of blood T cell repertoires in COVID-19. Sequenced by immunoSEQ multiplex PCR; TCRdb stores in-frame clones only, minus some. Among roughly 190,000 clones listed, approximately 81% were seen once. The sequenced sample was peripheral blood. The receptors stem from a human donor in a cohort sampled during active COVID-19.

The CDR3 loop is CASSPGQTSPLHF. DNA for the CDR3: TGTGCCAGCAGCCCGGGACAGACTTCACCCCTCCACTTT. J is TRBJ1-6 and V is TRBV6-6; 7 nucleotides agree with TRBD1. Per the germline V gene, CDR1 is MNHNY and CDR2 is SVGAGI (reference sequence). This CDR3 spans 13 amino acids. V was pared by 6 bases and J by 9 bases, with 5 bases of the junction left unmatched.

The chain links TRBV19 to TRBJ1-3, with 7 bases lining up with TRBD1. With V trimmed by 9 bases and J by 4 bases, 15 bases remained unmatched. The CDR3 runs to 16 residues. Germline values: CDR1 LNHDA, CDR2 SQIVND (reference sequence). CDR3 bases: TGTGCCAGCCGAATGGGACAGCCTTCGGGAGGAAACACCATATATTTT. Its protein product is CASRMGQPSGGNTIYF.

The chain links TRBV24-1 to TRBJ2-3, with 9 bases identical to TRBD1. V lost 10 bases and J lost 6; bases outside the gene matches: 7. The CDR3 is 13 residues long. Germline values: CDR1 KGHDR, CDR2 SFDVKD. Here the CDR3 reads CATRDRVLDTQYF. The DNA of the CDR3 is TGTGCCACGCGGGACAGGGTTCTGGATACGCAGTATTTT.

The chain employs TRBV6-5 and TRBJ2-5; maybe TRBD1 (7 bases). The CDR3 covers 16 residues. Germline loops: CDR1 MNHEY, CDR2 SVGAGI. With 0 bases removed from V and 5 bases from J, the gap between germline ends came to 16 bases. The CDR3 coding sequence is TGTGCCAGCAGTTACTCGTTCAGGGGGAGGTCGGAGACCCAGTACTTC. Translation gives CASSYSFRGRSETQYF.

The rearrangement links TRBV9 to TRBJ1-2, with 9 bases matching TRBD1. Germline V gives CDR1 SGDLS, CDR2 YYNGEE. The CDR3 runs 15 residues. The junction had 6 bases not matched to a gene; V was cut back by 3 bases and J by 3 bases. CDR3 sequence: CASSGLTGGDYGYTF. CDR3 DNA sequence: TGTGCCAGCAGCGGACTGACAGGGGGGGACTATGGCTACACCTTC.

The J gene is TRBJ2-2, the V gene TRBV28; no firm D call. Trimming left V 10 bases short and J 5 bases short, with 17 bases between. The length of the CDR3 is 14 residues. CDR1 and CDR2 from the germline V gene are MDHEN and SYDVKM. For the CDR3, the DNA is TGTGCCACCACTCACGGGTCGAGAACCGGGGAGCTGTTTTTT. Translation: CATTHGSRTGELFF.

This clone was seen a single time. This rearrangement joins TRBV29-1 to TRBJ1-2, with 9 nucleotides matching TRBD1. The CDR3 consists of 11 residues. V was pared by 6 bases and J by 8 bases, with 4 bases of the junction left unmatched. CDR1 SQVTM and CDR2 ANQGSEA come from the germline V gene. This CDR3 is CSVHGQGGYTF. CDR3 coding DNA: TGCAGCGTGCATGGACAGGGGGGCTACACCTTC.

J is TRBJ2-7 and V is TRBV7-6, with D tentatively TRBD2 (6 bases). The germline V and J ends were trimmed by 5 bases and 3 bases, with 20 bases remaining between them. Germline CDR1 reads SGHVS; CDR2 reads FNYEAQ. The CDR3 is 16 amino acids. CDR3 DNA sequence: TGTGCCAGCAGCGGCTTCGGGACTCTAAACCGCTACGAGCAGTACTTC. Amino acids: CASSGFGTLNRYEQYF.